This T cell receptor beta chain was retrieved from a study of T cells in localized non-small cell lung cancer. Study-wide results and caveats: Researchers found a median around 50 of the top 100 tumor clones in adjacent lung. Elevated blood T cell density was associated with longer overall survival. Uninvolved nearby lung showed the greatest T cell clonality, exceeding that found in tumor.

The method was immunoSEQ multiplex PCR; TCRdb's version includes in-frame clones alone and lacks a portion of them. This sample has 50,000 to 70,000 clones, with approximately 90% found just once. Germline V CDR1 and CDR2: LNHNV, YYDKDF (reference sequence). This CDR3 has 14 residues. The V segment lost 2 bases and the J segment 3 bases; nucleotides outside the gene matches: 0. In its sample, this clone was seen a few times. Antigen specificity is unknown. The TCR comes from a man aged 40-75 years with stage I lung adenocarcinoma. Material: peripheral blood, obtained before any cancer treatment. V and J are TRBV15 and TRBJ2-2, with 7 bases lining up with TRBD1. The CDR3 DNA is TGTGCCACCAGCAGACAGGGGGACACCGGGGAGCTGTTTTTT. This translates into CATSRQGDTGELFF.